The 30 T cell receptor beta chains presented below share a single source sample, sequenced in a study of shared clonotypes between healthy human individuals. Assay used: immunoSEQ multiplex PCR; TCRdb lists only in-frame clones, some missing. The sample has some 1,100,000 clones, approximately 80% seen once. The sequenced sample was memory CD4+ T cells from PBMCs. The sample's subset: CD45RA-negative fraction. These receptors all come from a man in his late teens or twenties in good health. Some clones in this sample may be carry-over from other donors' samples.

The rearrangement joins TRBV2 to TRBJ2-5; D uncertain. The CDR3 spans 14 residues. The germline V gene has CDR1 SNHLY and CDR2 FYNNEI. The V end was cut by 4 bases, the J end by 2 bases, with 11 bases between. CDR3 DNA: TGTGCCAGCAGTGGGCAACGGCTGCAAGAGACCCAGTACTTC. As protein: CASSGQRLQETQYF.

CDR3 bases: TGTGCCAGCACTAGCGGGAGTGGCACCGGGGAGCTGTTTTTT. Encoded protein: CASTSGSGTGELFF. The chain couples TRBV2 to TRBJ2-2, with 10 bases lining up with TRBD2. The CDR3 totals 14 residues. Looked up from germline, CDR1 is SNHLY and CDR2 is FYNNEI. The V and J ends lost 7 bases and 4 bases, in that order; junction bases with no gene match: 3.

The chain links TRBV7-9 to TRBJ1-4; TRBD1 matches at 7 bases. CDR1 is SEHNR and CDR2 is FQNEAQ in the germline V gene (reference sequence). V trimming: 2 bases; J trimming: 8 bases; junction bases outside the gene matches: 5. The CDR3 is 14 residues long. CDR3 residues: CASSLQQGKEKLFF. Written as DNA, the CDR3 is TGTGCCAGCAGCTTACAACAGGGGAAAGAAAAACTGTTTTTT.

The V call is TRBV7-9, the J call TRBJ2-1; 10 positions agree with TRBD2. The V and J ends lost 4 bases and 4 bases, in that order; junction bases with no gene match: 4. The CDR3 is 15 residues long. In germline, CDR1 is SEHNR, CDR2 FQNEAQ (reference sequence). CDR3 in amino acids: CASSSSGRGYNEQFF. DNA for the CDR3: TGTGCCAGCAGCTCCAGCGGGAGGGGGTACAATGAGCAGTTCTTC.

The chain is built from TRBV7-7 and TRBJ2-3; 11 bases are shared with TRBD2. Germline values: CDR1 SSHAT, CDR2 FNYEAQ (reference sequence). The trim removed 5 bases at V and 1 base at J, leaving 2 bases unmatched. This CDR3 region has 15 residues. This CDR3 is CASSTGLAGTDTQYF. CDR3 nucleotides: TGTGCCAGCAGCACGGGACTAGCGGGCACAGATACGCAGTATTTT. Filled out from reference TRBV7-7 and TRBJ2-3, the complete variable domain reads GAGVSQSPRYKVTKRGQDVTLRCDPISSHATLYWYQQALGQGPEFLTYFNYEAQPDKSGLPSDRFSAERPEGSISTLTIQRTEQRDSAMYRCASSTGLAGTDTQYFGPGTRLTVL.

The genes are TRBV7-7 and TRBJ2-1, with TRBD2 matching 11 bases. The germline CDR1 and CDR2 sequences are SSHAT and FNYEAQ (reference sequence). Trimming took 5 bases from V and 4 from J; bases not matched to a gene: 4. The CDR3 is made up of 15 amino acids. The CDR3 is CASSPGLAAYNEQFF. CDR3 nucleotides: TGTGCCAGCAGCCCGGGACTAGCGGCGTACAATGAGCAGTTCTTC.

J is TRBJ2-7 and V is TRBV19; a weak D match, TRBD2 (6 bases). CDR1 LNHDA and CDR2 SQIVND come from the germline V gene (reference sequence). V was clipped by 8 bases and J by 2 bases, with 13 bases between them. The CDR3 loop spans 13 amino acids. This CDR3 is CASSGLPTYEQYF. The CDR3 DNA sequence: TGTGCCAGTTCGGGACTCCCCACCTACGAGCAGTACTTC.

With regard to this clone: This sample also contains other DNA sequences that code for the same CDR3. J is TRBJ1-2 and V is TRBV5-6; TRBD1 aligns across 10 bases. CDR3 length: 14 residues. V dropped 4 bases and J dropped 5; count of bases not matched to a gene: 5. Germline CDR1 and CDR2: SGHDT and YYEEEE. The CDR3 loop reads CASSPRDRGYGYTF. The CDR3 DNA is TGTGCCAGCAGCCCCCGGGACAGGGGTTATGGCTACACCTTC.

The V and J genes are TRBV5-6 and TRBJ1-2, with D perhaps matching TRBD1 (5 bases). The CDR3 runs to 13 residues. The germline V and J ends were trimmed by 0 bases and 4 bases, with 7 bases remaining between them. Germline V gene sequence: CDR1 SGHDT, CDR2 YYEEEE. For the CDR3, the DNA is TGTGCCAGCAGCTTGGAAGGGGCCTATGGCTACACCTTC. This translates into CASSLEGAYGYTF.

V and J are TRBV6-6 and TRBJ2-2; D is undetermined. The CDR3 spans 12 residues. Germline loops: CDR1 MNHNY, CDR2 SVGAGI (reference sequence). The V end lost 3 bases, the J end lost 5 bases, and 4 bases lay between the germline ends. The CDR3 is CASSYGTGELFF. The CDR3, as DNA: TGTGCCAGCAGTTATGGAACCGGGGAGCTGTTTTTT.

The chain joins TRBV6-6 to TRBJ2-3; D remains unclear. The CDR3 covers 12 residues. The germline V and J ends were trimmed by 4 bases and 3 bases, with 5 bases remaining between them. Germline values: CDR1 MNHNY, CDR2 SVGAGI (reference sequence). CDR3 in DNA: TGTGCCAGCAGTTTCGAGACAGATACGCAGTATTTT. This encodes CASSFETDTQYF.

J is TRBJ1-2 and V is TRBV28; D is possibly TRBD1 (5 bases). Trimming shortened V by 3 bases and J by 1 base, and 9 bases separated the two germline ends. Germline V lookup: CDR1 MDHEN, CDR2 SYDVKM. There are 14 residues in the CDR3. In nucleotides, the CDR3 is TGTGCCAGCAGTTTCGGGGGAGGTAACTATGGCTACACCTTC. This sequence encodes CASSFGGGNYGYTF.

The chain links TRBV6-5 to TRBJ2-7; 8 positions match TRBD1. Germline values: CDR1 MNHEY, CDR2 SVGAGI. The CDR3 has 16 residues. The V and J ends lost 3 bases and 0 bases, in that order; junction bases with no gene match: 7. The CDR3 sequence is CASSYYRDRSSYEQYF. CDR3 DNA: TGTGCCAGCAGTTATTACCGGGACAGGAGCTCCTACGAGCAGTACTTC.

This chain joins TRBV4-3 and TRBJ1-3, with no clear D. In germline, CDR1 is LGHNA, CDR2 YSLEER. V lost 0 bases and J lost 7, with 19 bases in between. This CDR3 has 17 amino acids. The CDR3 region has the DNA TGCGCCAGCAGCCAAGAATGGGCCGCGGGAGGGTTGAACACCATATATTTT. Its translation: CASSQEWAAGGLNTIYF.

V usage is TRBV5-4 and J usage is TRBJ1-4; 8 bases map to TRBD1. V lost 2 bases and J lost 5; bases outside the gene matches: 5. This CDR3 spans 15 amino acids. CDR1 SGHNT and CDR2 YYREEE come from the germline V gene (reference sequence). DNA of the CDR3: TGTGCCAGCAGCTTAAAACAGGGGGGGAATGAAAAACTGTTTTTT. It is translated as CASSLKQGGNEKLFF.

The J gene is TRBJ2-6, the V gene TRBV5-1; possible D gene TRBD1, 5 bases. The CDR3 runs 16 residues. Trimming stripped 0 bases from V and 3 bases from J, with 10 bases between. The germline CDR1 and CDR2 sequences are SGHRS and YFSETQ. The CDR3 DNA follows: TGCGCCAGCAGCTTGGCTGGGGCAGGTGGGGCCAACGTCCTGACTTTC. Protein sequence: CASSLAGAGGANVLTF.

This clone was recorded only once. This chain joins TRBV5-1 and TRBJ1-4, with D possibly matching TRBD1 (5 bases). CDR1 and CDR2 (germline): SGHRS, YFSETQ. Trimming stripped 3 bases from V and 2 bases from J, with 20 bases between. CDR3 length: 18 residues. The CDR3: CASSSPTREYRTNEKLFF. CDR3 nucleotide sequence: TGCGCCAGCAGCTCTCCCACCAGGGAGTATCGCACTAATGAAAAACTGTTTTTT.

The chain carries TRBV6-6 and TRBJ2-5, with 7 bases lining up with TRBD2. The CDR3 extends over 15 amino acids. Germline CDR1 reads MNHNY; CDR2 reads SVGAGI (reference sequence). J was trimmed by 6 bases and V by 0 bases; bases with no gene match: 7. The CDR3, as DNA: TGTGCCAGCAGTTACTCGACGGGGAGGGGTCAGACCCAGTACTTC. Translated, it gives CASSYSTGRGQTQYF.

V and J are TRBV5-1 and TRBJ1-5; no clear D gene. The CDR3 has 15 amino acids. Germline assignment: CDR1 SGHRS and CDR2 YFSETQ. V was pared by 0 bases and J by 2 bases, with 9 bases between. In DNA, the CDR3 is TGCGCCAGCAGCTTGGGGCCTTTTGGCAATCAGCCCCAGCATTTT. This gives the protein CASSLGPFGNQPQHF. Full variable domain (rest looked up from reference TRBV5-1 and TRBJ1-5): KAGVTQTPRYLIKTRGQQVTLSCSPISGHRSVSWYQQTPGQGLQFLFEYFSETQRNKGNFPGRFSGRQFSNSRSEMNVSTLELGDSALYLCASSLGPFGNQPQHFGDGTRLSIL.

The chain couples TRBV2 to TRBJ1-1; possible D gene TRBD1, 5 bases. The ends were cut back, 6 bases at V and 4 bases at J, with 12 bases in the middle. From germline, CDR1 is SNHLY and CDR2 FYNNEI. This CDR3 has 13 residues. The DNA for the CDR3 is TGTGCCAGCAGGAAAGAGGGGCCCACTGAAGCTTTCTTT. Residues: CASRKEGPTEAFF.

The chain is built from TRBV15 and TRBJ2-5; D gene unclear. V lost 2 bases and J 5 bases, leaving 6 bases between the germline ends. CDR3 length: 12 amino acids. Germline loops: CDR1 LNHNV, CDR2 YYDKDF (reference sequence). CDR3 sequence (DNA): TGTGCCACCAGCAGAACGCTGGAGACCCAGTACTTC. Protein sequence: CATSRTLETQYF.

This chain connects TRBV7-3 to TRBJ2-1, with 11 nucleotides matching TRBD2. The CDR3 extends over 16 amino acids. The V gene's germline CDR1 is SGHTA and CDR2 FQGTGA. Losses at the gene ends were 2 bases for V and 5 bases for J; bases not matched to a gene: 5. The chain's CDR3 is CASSLVGTSGHNEQFF. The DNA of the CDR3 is TGTGCCAGCAGCTTAGTCGGGACTAGCGGCCACAATGAGCAGTTCTTC. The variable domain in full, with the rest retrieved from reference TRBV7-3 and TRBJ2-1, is GAGVSQTPSNKVTEKGKYVELRCDPISGHTALYWYRQSLGQGPEFLIYFQGTGAADDSGLPNDRFFAVRPEGSVSTLKIQRTERGDSAVYLCASSLVGTSGHNEQFFGPGTRLTVL.

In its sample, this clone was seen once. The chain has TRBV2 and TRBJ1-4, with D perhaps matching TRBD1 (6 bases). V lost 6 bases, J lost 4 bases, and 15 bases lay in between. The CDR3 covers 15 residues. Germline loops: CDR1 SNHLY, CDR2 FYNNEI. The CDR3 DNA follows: TGTGCCAGCAGCCAGGGGCCCAGAGATAATGAAAAACTGTTTTTT. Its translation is CASSQGPRDNEKLFF.

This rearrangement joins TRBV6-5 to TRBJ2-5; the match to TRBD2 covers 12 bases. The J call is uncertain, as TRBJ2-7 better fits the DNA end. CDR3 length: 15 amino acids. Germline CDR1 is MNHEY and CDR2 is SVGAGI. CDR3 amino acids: CASSMTSGSTYEQYF. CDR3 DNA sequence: TGTGCCAGCAGCATGACTAGCGGGAGTACCTACGAGCAGTACTTC.

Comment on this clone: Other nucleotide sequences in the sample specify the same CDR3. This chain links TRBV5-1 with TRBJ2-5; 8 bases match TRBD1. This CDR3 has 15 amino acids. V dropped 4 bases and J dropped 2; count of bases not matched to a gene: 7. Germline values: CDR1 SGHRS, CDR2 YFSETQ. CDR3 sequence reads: CASSLQGGYQETQYF. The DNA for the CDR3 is TGCGCCAGCAGCCTACAGGGGGGATATCAAGAGACCCAGTACTTC.

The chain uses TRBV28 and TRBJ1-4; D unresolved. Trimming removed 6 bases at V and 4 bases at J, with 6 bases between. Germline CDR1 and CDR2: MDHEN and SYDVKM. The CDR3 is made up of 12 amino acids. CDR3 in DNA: TGTGCCAGCAGCCCCCTTAATGAAAAACTGTTTTTT. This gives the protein CASSPLNEKLFF.

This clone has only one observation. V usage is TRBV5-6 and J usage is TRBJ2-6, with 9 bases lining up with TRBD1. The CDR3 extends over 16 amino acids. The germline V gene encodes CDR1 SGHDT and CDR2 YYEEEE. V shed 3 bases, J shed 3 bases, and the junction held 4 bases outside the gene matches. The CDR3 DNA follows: TGTGCCAGCAGCTGGGACAGGGCCGTTGGGGCCAACGTCCTGACTTTC. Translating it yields CASSWDRAVGANVLTF. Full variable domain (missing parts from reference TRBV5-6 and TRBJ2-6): DAGVTQSPTHLIKTRGQQVTLRCSPKSGHDTVSWYQQALGQGPQFIFQYYEEEERQRGNFPDRFSGHQFPNYSSELNVNALLLGDSALYLCASSWDRAVGANVLTFGAGSRLTVL.

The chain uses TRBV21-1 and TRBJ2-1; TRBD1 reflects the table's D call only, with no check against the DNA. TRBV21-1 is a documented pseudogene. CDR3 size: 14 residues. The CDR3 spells CASSNGRGYNEQFF. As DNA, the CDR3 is TGTGCCAGCAGCAACGGTAGGGGATACAATGAGCAGTTCTTC.

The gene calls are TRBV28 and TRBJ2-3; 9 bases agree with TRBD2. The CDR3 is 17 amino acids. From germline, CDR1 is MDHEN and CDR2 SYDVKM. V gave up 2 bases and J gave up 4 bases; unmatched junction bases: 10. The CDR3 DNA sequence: TGTGCCAGCAGTTTAAGGCGGGAGGGCCGACGGGCAGATACGCAGTATTTT. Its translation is CASSLRREGRRADTQYF.

The CDR3 DNA is TGTGCCAGCAGCCAACCCCCGGGACTAGCGGGAGTTTTAGGATTCCATGAGCAGTTCTTC. It yields the protein CASSQPPGLAGVLGFHEQFF. V usage is TRBV14 and J usage is TRBJ2-1; 14 nucleotides align to TRBD2. V gave up 2 bases and J gave up 8 bases; unmatched junction bases: 17. The length of the CDR3 is 20 residues. The germline CDR1 and CDR2 sequences are SGHDN and FVKESK.